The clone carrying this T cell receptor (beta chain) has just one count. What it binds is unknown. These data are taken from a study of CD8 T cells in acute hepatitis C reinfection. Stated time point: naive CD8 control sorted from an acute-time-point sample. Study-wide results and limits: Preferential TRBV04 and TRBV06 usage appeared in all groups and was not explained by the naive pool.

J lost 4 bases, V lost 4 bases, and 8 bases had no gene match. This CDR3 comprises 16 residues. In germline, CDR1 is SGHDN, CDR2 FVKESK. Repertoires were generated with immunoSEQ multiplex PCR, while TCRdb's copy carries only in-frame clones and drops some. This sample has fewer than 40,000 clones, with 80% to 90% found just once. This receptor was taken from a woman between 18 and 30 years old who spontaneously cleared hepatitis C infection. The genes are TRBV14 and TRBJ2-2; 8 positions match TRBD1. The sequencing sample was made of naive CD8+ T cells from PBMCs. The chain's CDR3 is CASSPPGGPSTGELFF. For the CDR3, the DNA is TGTGCCAGCAGCCCCCCAGGGGGCCCGAGCACCGGGGAGCTGTTTTTT. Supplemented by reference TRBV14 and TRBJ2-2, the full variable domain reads EAGVTQFPSHSVIEKGQTVTLRCDPISGHDNLYWYRRVMGKEIKFLLHFVKESKQDESGMPNNRFLAERTGGTYSTLKVQPAELEDSGVYFCASSPPGGPSTGELFFGEGSRLTVL.